This T cell receptor beta chain was sequenced for a study of STAT5B mutations in CD4+ large granular lymphocyte leukemia. Here immunoSEQ multiplex PCR was the method, and the copy in TCRdb shows in-frame clones only, minus some. The sample has around 20,000 clones; 82% are singletons. The CDR3 length is 13 residues. In germline, CDR1 is MDHEN, CDR2 SYDVKM. V dropped 5 bases and J dropped 7; count of bases not matched to a gene: 6. The sequenced sample consisted of CD4+ T cells from blood buffy coats. The rearrangement links TRBV28 to TRBJ1-2; 8 positions agree with TRBD1. The clonotype comes from a human donor in good health. In DNA, the CDR3 is TGTGCCAGCAGTCCAGGGGGCCCGGGTGGCTACACCTTC. Protein sequence: CASSPGGPGGYTF.